This T cell receptor beta chain was captured in a study of CD8+CD57+ T cells in acquired aplastic anemia. The wider study: In CD4+ cells, healthy donors produced an average of approximately 10 million reads.

Study-wide points: Patients and controls had in common 25 to 35 CD8+ CDR3 sequences. Significant differences in CD8+ Simpson's diversity were not observed between patients and controls.

This clonotype came up many times. The antigen is unknown. According to the study, genomic DNA was the template for TCR beta VDJ and CDR3 profiling. TCRdb redid the calling of the reads with MiXCR, one entry per CDR3 protein. The sample shows hundreds of thousands of distinct CDR3 sequences, approximately 70% of them seen only once. Germline V gives CDR1 SGHKS, CDR2 YYEKEE (reference sequence). V was shortened by 1 base and J by 8 bases, with 9 bases between the two germline ends. The CDR3 runs 12 residues. The rearrangement joins TRBV5-5 to TRBJ1-2; no definite D call. The source of this sequence is a human donor in good health, serving as a control. Material: sorted CD4+, CD8+, or CD8+CD57+ T cells (not recorded which) from PBMCs. CDR3 coding DNA: TGTGCCAGCAGCTTGAGTGGCGGGGGCTACACCTTC. Its protein product is CASSLSGGGYTF.